These 8 T cell receptor beta chains originate from one sample sequenced in a study of CD8 T cells in Susac syndrome. Reverse transcription of roughly 0.5 to 1 ug RNA was carried out with random hexamers. TCRdb called the immunoSEQ multiplex PCR reads again in MiXCR, with one record for every CDR3 protein. The sample holds about 110,000 distinct CDR3 sequences, about 95% seen once. Material: CD4+ T cells from PBMCs. The receptors were gathered from a human donor in good health.

Here the CDR3 DNA reads TGCAGTGCTAGAGATGGGAGGGGGCCTTCCTACGAGCAGTACTTC. Translating it yields CSARDGRGPSYEQYF. J is TRBJ2-7 and V is TRBV20-1, with D possibly called TRBD1 or TRBD2 (7 bases each). This CDR3 region has 15 residues. The V gene lost 0 bases and the J gene lost 1 base, with 13 bases spanning the gap. CDR1 DFQATT and CDR2 SNEGSKA come from the germline V gene (reference sequence).

The CDR3 region has the DNA TGCAGCGTTGGCCAGAAAAACATTCAGTACTTC. This sequence encodes CSVGQKNIQYF. The gene calls are TRBV29-1 and TRBJ2-4; D unresolved. CDR1 is SQVTM, CDR2 ANQGSEA, per germline. Trimming took 4 bases from V and 4 from J, leaving 5 bases between them. This CDR3 region has 11 residues.

The V gene is TRBV29-1, the J gene TRBJ2-7; D remains unclear. Deletions cut 4 bases from V and 5 bases from J, with 12 bases between. Germline values: CDR1 SQVTM, CDR2 ANQGSEA. The CDR3 sequence is 12 residues long. The CDR3 DNA reads TGCAGCGTTGGGAATCGGGCCCACGAGCAGTACTTC. Translation gives CSVGNRAHEQYF.

The chain couples TRBV20-1 to TRBJ2-7, with D possibly matching TRBD1 (6 bases). CDR1 is DFQATT, CDR2 SNEGSKA, per germline (reference sequence). V was shortened by 5 bases and J by 9 bases, with 17 bases between the two germline ends. The CDR3 contains 12 residues. The CDR3 DNA reads as TGCAGTGCTCCTGATTCAGGGGTTCGGCAGTACTTC. Translating it yields CSAPDSGVRQYF.

The chain uses TRBV7-8 and TRBJ2-4; D is uncertain. The germline CDR1 and CDR2 sequences are SGHVS and FQNEAQ. This CDR3 contains 14 residues. V lost 5 bases, J lost 12 bases, and 20 bases lay in between. CDR3 bases: TGTGCCAGCAGCCCGAGGTTCGACACAACTGATCAGTACTTC. Its protein is CASSPRFDTTDQYF.

The J gene is TRBJ2-1, the V gene TRBV7-9; TRBD2 aligns across 8 bases. There are 12 residues in the CDR3. V was pared by 5 bases and J by 12 bases, with 6 bases of the junction left unmatched. The germline gives CDR1 SEHNR, CDR2 FQNEAQ (reference sequence). DNA of the CDR3: TGTGCCAGCAGCCACCCCCGGGAGGGGCAGTTCTTC. Translation: CASSHPREGQFF.

The chain couples TRBV12-3 or TRBV12-4 to TRBJ1-5; possible D gene TRBD1, 6 bases. Trimming pared 6 bases from V and 0 bases from J, leaving 15 bases between. This CDR3 has 16 residues. The CDR3 protein is CASSIDRPYSNQPQHF. CDR3 in DNA: TGTGCCAGCAGCATTGACAGGCCTTATAGCAATCAGCCCCAGCATTTT.

The rearrangement links TRBV7-9 to TRBJ2-6; TRBD1 matches 8 bases. J gave up 0 bases and V 3 bases, and 4 bases lay outside the gene matches. The CDR3 totals 17 residues. Germline CDR1 SEHNR, CDR2 FQNEAQ (reference sequence). The CDR3 loop reads CASSFGQGYSGANVLTF. CDR3 coding DNA: TGTGCCAGCAGCTTCGGACAGGGCTACTCTGGGGCCAACGTCCTGACTTTC.